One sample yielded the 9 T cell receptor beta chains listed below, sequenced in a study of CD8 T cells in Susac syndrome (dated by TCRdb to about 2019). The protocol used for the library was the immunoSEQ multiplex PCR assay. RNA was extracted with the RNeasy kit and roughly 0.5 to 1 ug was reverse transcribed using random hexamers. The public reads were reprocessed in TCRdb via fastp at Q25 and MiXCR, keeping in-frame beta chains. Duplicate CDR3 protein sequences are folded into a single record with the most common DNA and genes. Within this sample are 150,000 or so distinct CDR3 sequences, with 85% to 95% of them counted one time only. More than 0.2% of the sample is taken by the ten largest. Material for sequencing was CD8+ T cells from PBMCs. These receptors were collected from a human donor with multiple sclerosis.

The CDR3 sequence: CAWRRWGNYGYTF. CDR3 sequence (DNA): TGTGCCTGGAGGCGTTGGGGCAACTATGGCTACACCTTC. The chain joins TRBV30 to TRBJ1-2; tentatively, D is TRBD1 (5 bases). Germline assignment: CDR1 GTSNPN and CDR2 SVGIG (reference sequence). The CDR3 runs 13 residues. Deletions cut 3 bases from V and 2 bases from J, with 10 bases between.

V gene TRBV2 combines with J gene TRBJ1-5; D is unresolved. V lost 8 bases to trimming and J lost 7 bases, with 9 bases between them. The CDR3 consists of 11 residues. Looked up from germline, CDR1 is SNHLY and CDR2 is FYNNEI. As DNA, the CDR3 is TGTGCCAGCGGATCCCCACAGCCCCAGCATTTT. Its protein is CASGSPQPQHF. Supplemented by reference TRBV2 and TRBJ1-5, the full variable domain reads EPEVTQTPSHQVTQMGQEVILRCVPISNHLYFYWYRQILGQKVEFLVSFYNNEISEKSEIFDDQFSVERPDGSNFTLKIRSTKLEDSAMYFCASGSPQPQHFGDGTRLSIL.

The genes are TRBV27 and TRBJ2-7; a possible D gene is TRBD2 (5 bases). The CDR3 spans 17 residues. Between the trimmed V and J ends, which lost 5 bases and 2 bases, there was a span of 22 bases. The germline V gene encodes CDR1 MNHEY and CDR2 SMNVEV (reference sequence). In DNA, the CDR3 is TGTGCCAGCAGTCTGGCCGCCGAGGCCCATAGCGCCTACGAGCAGTACTTC. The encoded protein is CASSLAAEAHSAYEQYF.

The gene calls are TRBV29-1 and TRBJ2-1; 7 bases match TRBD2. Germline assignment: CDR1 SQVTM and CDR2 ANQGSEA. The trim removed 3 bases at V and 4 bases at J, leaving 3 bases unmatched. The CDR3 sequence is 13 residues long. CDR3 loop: CSVDRGEYNEQFF. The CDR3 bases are TGCAGCGTTGATCGGGGGGAGTACAATGAGCAGTTCTTC.

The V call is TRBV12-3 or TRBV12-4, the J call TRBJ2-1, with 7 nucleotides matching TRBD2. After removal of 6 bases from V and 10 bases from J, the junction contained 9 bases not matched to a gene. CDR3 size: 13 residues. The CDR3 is CASSPGTTQEQFF. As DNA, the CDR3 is TGTGCCAGCAGCCCAGGGACTACCCAGGAGCAGTTCTTC.

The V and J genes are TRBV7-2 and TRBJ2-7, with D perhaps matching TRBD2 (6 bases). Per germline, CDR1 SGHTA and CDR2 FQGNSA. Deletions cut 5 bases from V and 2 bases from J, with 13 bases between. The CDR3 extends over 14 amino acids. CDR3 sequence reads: CASSEAGSAYEQYF. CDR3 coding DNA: TGTGCCAGCAGCGAGGCCGGGAGCGCCTACGAGCAGTACTTC. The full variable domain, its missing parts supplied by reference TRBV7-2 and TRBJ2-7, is GAGVSQSPSNKVTEKGKDVELRCDPISGHTALYWYRQSLGQGLEFLIYFQGNSAPDKSGLPSDRFSAERTGGSVSTLTIQRTQQEDSAVYLCASSEAGSAYEQYFGPGTRLTVT.

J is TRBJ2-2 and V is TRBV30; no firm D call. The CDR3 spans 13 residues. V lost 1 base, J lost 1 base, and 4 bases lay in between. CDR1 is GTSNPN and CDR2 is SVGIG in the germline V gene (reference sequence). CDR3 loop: CAWSGRNTGELFF. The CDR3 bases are TGTGCCTGGAGTGGGAGGAACACCGGGGAGCTGTTTTTT.

The CDR3 sequence is CAWSVSGKPGHQNTIYF. The CDR3 DNA sequence: TGTGCCTGGAGTGTATCTGGGAAACCGGGACACCAAAACACCATATATTTT. The chain has TRBV30 and TRBJ1-3; TRBD1 might be the D (6 bases). Trimming stripped 0 bases from V and 6 bases from J, with 21 bases between. Germline CDR1 GTSNPN, CDR2 SVGIG (reference sequence). The CDR3 is made up of 17 amino acids.

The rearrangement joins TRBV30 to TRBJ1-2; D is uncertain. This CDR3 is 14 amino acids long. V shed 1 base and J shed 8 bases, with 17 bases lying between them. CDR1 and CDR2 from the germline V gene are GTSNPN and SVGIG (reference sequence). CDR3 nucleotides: TGTGCCTGGAGTGGGGTCAAATCCCCCTCCGGCTACACCTTC. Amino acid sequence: CAWSGVKSPSGYTF. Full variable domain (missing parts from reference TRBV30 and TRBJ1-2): SQTIHQWPATLVQPVGSPLSLECTVEGTSNPNLYWYRQAAGRGLQLLFYSVGIGQISSEVPQNLSASRPQDRQFILSSKKLLLSDSGFYLCAWSGVKSPSGYTFGSGTRLTVV.